Presented here are 31 T cell receptor beta chains from one specimen sequenced in a study of blood T cell repertoires in COVID-19. The protocol was immunoSEQ multiplex PCR, while the TCRdb copy is restricted to in-frame clones and leaves out a portion. The sample consists of under 150,000 clones, around 84% of them appearing once. What was sequenced was peripheral blood. The receptors stem from a woman aged 40 to 50 with acute or convalescent COVID-19.

This chain joins TRBV5-1 and TRBJ2-1; 9 bases align to TRBD2. Germline V gene lookup returns CDR1 SGHRS and CDR2 YFSETQ. The CDR3 covers 15 residues. V gave up 2 bases and J gave up 7 bases; unmatched junction bases: 7. CDR3 DNA: TGCGCCAGCAGCTTTAATAGCGGGGGCCGGAATGAGCAGTTCTTC. Translation gives CASSFNSGGRNEQFF.

V and J are TRBV12-3 or TRBV12-4 and TRBJ2-7, with D unresolved. V dropped 8 bases and J dropped 4 bases, with 9 bases sitting between them. This CDR3 contains 11 residues. The CDR3 protein is CASGDTYEQYF. The CDR3 DNA sequence: TGTGCCAGCGGCGACACGTACGAGCAGTACTTC.

The chain has TRBV11-2 and TRBJ2-7; D perhaps matches TRBD2 (7 bases). The CDR3 length is 15 residues. V was trimmed by 2 bases and J by 6 bases, leaving 17 bases between them. In germline, CDR1 is SGHAT, CDR2 FQNNGV. The CDR3 is CASSLPMGGLGEQYF. DNA for the CDR3: TGTGCCAGCAGCTTACCCATGGGGGGGCTAGGCGAGCAGTACTTC.

The gene calls are TRBV7-2 and TRBJ1-2; D possibly corresponds to TRBD1 (6 bases). The CDR3 spans 16 residues. Germline V gene sequence: CDR1 SGHTA, CDR2 FQGNSA. Trimming removed 3 bases from V and 4 bases from J, with 18 bases in between. CDR3 bases: TGTGCCAGCAGCTTGGCCACCGGGGGGCGAGGCTATGGCTACACCTTC. This translates into CASSLATGGRGYGYTF.

The chain uses TRBV3-1 (or the pseudogene TRBV3-2) and TRBJ2-1, with TRBD2 matching over 14 bases. Germline CDR1 LGHDT, CDR2 YNNKEL (reference sequence). The ends lost 7 bases at V and 6 bases at J; junction bases unmatched: 2. This CDR3 contains 14 residues. The CDR3 coding sequence is TGTGCCAGCAAGGGGACTAGCGGGGGCAATGAGCAGTTCTTC. Translating it yields CASKGTSGGNEQFF.

The rearrangement joins TRBV7-9 to TRBJ1-5, with 11 bases fitting TRBD1. V gave up 5 bases and J gave up 5 bases; unmatched junction bases: 5. CDR3 length: 15 amino acids. Germline-derived CDR1 and CDR2 are SEHNR and FQNEAQ (reference sequence). CDR3 region: CASSPGQGEDQPQHF. The CDR3 nucleotides are TGTGCCAGCAGCCCGGGACAGGGGGAGGATCAGCCCCAGCATTTT.

The rearrangement links TRBV6-2 or TRBV6-3 to TRBJ1-2; D possibly corresponds to TRBD1 (6 bases). V dropped 5 bases and J dropped 8 bases, with 15 bases sitting between them. There are 13 residues in the CDR3. Germline V gene data show CDR1 as MNHEY and CDR2 as SVGEGT. The DNA of the CDR3 is TGTGCCAGCAGTGCCCCGGGGGGCGACGGCTACACCTTC. Its translation is CASSAPGGDGYTF.

This rearrangement joins TRBV30 to TRBJ1-5, with TRBD1 matching 7 bases. Trimming cost V 2 bases and J 3 bases; bases outside gene matches: 10. The CDR3 is made up of 16 amino acids. Germline values: CDR1 GTSNPN, CDR2 SVGIG (reference sequence). The CDR3 bases are TGTGCCTGGAGTCCGGTAGAGGACAGGTACAATCAGCCCCAGCATTTT. It specifies CAWSPVEDRYNQPQHF.

The chain is built from TRBV5-8 and TRBJ1-1; TRBD1 is a possible D gene (5 bases). The V gene's germline CDR1 is SGHTS and CDR2 YDEGEE. This CDR3 contains 15 residues. V lost 3 bases to trimming and J lost 1 base, with 13 bases between them. The CDR3 nucleotides read TGTGCCAGCAGCTCGAAGGACACCAGGAACACTGAAGCTTTCTTT. Amino acid sequence: CASSSKDTRNTEAFF.

The chain recombines TRBV11-2 with TRBJ1-1, with 9 bases matching TRBD1. Trimming at V came to 5 bases and at J to 8 bases, leaving 9 bases not matched to a gene. This CDR3 contains 14 residues. Per the germline V gene, CDR1 is SGHAT and CDR2 is FQNNGV. The CDR3 region is CASSVPGQGWEAFF. The CDR3 DNA sequence: TGTGCCAGCAGCGTGCCGGGACAGGGATGGGAAGCTTTCTTT.

This clone was observed once. The V call is TRBV30, the J call TRBJ1-2, with 7 bases lining up with TRBD1. J gave up 2 bases and V 2 bases, and 2 bases lay outside the gene matches. This CDR3 has 13 residues. Germline V gene data show CDR1 as GTSNPN and CDR2 as SVGIG (reference sequence). The CDR3 loop is CAWSSGGNYGYTF. CDR3 DNA: TGTGCCTGGAGTTCAGGGGGGAACTATGGCTACACCTTC. Complete variable domain (other parts from reference TRBV30 and TRBJ1-2): SQTIHQWPATLVQPVGSPLSLECTVEGTSNPNLYWYRQAAGRGLQLLFYSVGIGQISSEVPQNLSASRPQDRQFILSSKKLLLSDSGFYLCAWSSGGNYGYTFGSGTRLTVV.

This sequence joins TRBV7-4 and TRBJ2-1, with D perhaps TRBD2 (5 bases). Deletions cut 5 bases from V and 1 base from J, with 15 bases between. The germline CDR1 and CDR2 sequences are SGHVT and SQSDAQ. The CDR3 contains 16 residues. The CDR3 sequence is CASSRPLAPSYNEQFF. CDR3 sequence (DNA): TGTGCCAGCAGCCGCCCCCTAGCACCGTCCTACAATGAGCAGTTCTTC.

The rearrangement joins TRBV9 to TRBJ2-1, with 9 positions matching TRBD2. Germline CDR1 SGDLS, CDR2 YYNGEE. CDR3 length: 16 residues. With 3 bases clipped from V and 1 base from J, the junction kept 5 bases outside the gene matches. CDR3 sequence: CASSAGLALSYNEQFF. The CDR3, as DNA: TGTGCCAGCAGCGCGGGACTAGCTTTATCCTACAATGAGCAGTTCTTC.

The chain combines TRBV5-4 with TRBJ1-5; possible D gene TRBD1, 6 bases. Germline lookup yields CDR1 SGHNT and CDR2 YYREEE (reference sequence). The V and J ends lost 0 bases and 5 bases respectively, with 9 bases between them. The CDR3 length is 14 residues. The CDR3 sequence: CASSLDRADQPQHF. CDR3 coding DNA: TGTGCCAGCAGCTTGGACAGGGCAGATCAGCCCCAGCATTTT.

The V call is TRBV18, the J call TRBJ1-6; TRBD1 aligns across 7 bases. V was pared by 4 bases and J by 6 bases, with 3 bases of the junction left unmatched. From germline, CDR1 is KGHSH and CDR2 LQKENI. This CDR3 spans 14 amino acids. Here the CDR3 DNA reads TGTGCCAGCTCACAGGACAGGACTAATTCACCCCTCCACTTT. This codes for CASSQDRTNSPLHF.

For this clone: In the same sample, other DNA sequences code for this CDR3. V and J are TRBV5-1 and TRBJ2-7; 8 nucleotides agree with TRBD1. The CDR3 runs to 16 residues. The V segment lost 3 bases and the J segment 2 bases; nucleotides outside the gene matches: 10. Germline V lookup: CDR1 SGHRS, CDR2 YFSETQ. In DNA, the CDR3 is TGCGCCAGCAGCTCGGATGGACAGGGTAAGACCTACGAGCAGTACTTC. Amino acid sequence: CASSSDGQGKTYEQYF.

The chain couples TRBV6-5 to TRBJ2-7; D may be TRBD1 (6 bases). Germline V gene data show CDR1 as MNHEY and CDR2 as SVGAGI. V gave up 4 bases and J gave up 4 bases, with 14 bases separating them. The CDR3 contains 14 residues. The CDR3 protein is CASSSPGQLYEQYF. In DNA, the CDR3 is TGTGCCAGCAGTTCCCCGGGACAACTATACGAGCAGTACTTC.

The chain recombines TRBV5-1 with TRBJ1-1; D may be TRBD1 (5 bases). The V end was cut by 2 bases, the J end by 1 base, with 9 bases between. This CDR3 spans 14 amino acids. Germline lookup yields CDR1 SGHRS and CDR2 YFSETQ. CDR3 sequence (DNA): TGCGCCAGCAGCTTCGGGGGTGGGAACACTGAAGCTTTCTTT. This codes for CASSFGGGNTEAFF.

V gene TRBV27 combines with J gene TRBJ1-2, with 8 positions matching TRBD1. CDR3 length: 16 residues. The germline V gene has CDR1 MNHEY and CDR2 SMNVEV (reference sequence). V was clipped by 4 bases and J by 8 bases; unmatched bases: 15. The chain's CDR3 is CASSYRTGTFLEGYTF. For the CDR3, the DNA is TGTGCCAGCAGTTACCGGACAGGGACATTTCTCGAGGGCTACACCTTC.

This chain uses TRBV6-9 with TRBJ1-1, with D perhaps matching TRBD1 (5 bases). CDR1 and CDR2 (germline): MNHGY, SVAAGI. The CDR3 contains 15 residues. Trimming took off 4 bases at V and 2 bases at J, with 14 bases between the two ends. The CDR3 sequence is CASSFATGGNTEAFF. CDR3 DNA sequence: TGTGCCAGCAGTTTCGCTACGGGGGGTAACACTGAAGCTTTCTTT.

The V call is TRBV6-2 or TRBV6-3, the J call TRBJ2-2; perhaps TRBD2 as D (5 bases). V gave up 5 bases and J gave up 1 base, with 11 bases separating them. Germline V lookup: CDR1 MNHEY, CDR2 SVGEGT. The CDR3 has 15 amino acids. The CDR3, as DNA: TGTGCCAGCAGTACCCGGGGTGGGAACACCGGGGAGCTGTTTTTT. It specifies CASSTRGGNTGELFF.

J is TRBJ2-3 and V is TRBV11-2; D is perhaps TRBD1 (5 bases). The CDR3 covers 13 residues. V was clipped by 1 base and J by 5 bases, with 7 bases between them. Germline CDR1 and CDR2: SGHAT and FQNNGV. The CDR3 region is CASSLGQRDTQYF. As DNA, the CDR3 is TGTGCCAGCAGCTTAGGACAGCGAGATACGCAGTATTTT.

The CDR3 nucleotides are TGTGCCAGCAGAAACAGGGTAGAAGTCTCACCCCTCCACTTT. It codes for CASRNRVEVSPLHF. This chain links TRBV11-2 with TRBJ1-6; tentative D call: TRBD1 (6 bases). The CDR3 has 14 residues. V was clipped by 6 bases and J by 10 bases, with 16 bases between them. Germline CDR1 SGHAT, CDR2 FQNNGV.

V and J are TRBV4-1 and TRBJ2-5, with TRBD2 identical over 7 bases. Losses at the gene ends were 1 base for V and 3 bases for J; bases not matched to a gene: 14. The germline V gene encodes CDR1 MGHRA and CDR2 YSYEKL. The CDR3 is made up of 18 amino acids. The CDR3, as DNA: TGCGCCAGCAGCCAAGGCGGAACTTCGGGGCTAGCGGAAGAGACCCAGTACTTC. It translates to CASSQGGTSGLAEETQYF.

This chain links TRBV6-5 with TRBJ1-2; 7 bases are a match to TRBD1. Unmatched junction bases numbered 8, after V lost 8 bases and J lost 2 bases. The CDR3 loop spans 14 amino acids. Germline values: CDR1 MNHEY, CDR2 SVGAGI. In nucleotides, the CDR3 is TGTGCCAGCGAGTCTGGGACAGAGAACTATGGCTACACCTTC. This translates into CASESGTENYGYTF.

The V gene is TRBV4-2, the J gene TRBJ1-6, with TRBD1 identical over 8 bases. The germline V gene encodes CDR1 LGHNA and CDR2 YNFKEQ. The J segment lost 10 bases and the V segment lost 3 bases, leaving 8 bases of the junction unmatched. The CDR3 is 15 amino acids. CDR3 nucleotide sequence: TGTGCCAGCAGCCAGGCGGGACAGGTGGAATCACCCCTCCACTTT. This gives the protein CASSQAGQVESPLHF.

The chain links TRBV7-7 to TRBJ2-1, with 8 nucleotides matching TRBD1. V lost 5 bases and J lost 0; bases outside the gene matches: 3. Per the germline V gene, CDR1 is SSHAT and CDR2 is FNYEAQ (reference sequence). The CDR3 extends over 15 amino acids. CDR3 nucleotide sequence: TGTGCCAGCAGCGTTGGACAGGGCTCCTACAATGAGCAGTTCTTC. Translated, it gives CASSVGQGSYNEQFF.

The rearrangement joins TRBV5-1 to TRBJ1-1; the D gene is possibly TRBD1 (5 bases). The V and J ends lost 0 bases and 7 bases respectively, with 10 bases between them. CDR1 is SGHRS and CDR2 is YFSETQ in the germline V gene. There are 13 residues in the CDR3. CDR3: CASSLAQRGEAFF. The CDR3 bases are TGCGCCAGCAGCTTGGCCCAAAGGGGTGAAGCTTTCTTT.

The chain combines TRBV2 with TRBJ1-5, with D maybe TRBD1 (6 bases). Trimming cost V 1 base and J 0 bases, with 13 bases left between them. The CDR3 extends over 17 amino acids. CDR1 and CDR2 from the germline V gene are SNHLY and FYNNEI. The CDR3 sequence: CASSEGLTGHSNQPQHF. The CDR3 bases are TGTGCCAGCAGTGAAGGTCTCACAGGGCATAGCAATCAGCCCCAGCATTTT. The whole variable domain, remainder taken from reference TRBV2 and TRBJ1-5, is EPEVTQTPSHQVTQMGQEVILRCVPISNHLYFYWYRQILGQKVEFLVSFYNNEISEKSEIFDDQFSVERPDGSNFTLKIRSTKLEDSAMYFCASSEGLTGHSNQPQHFGDGTRLSIL.

This clone has only a few counts. The chain is built from TRBV6-1 and TRBJ1-1, with 7 positions matching TRBD1. V shed 2 bases and J 11 bases; nucleotides not matched to a gene: 14. There are 15 residues in the CDR3. Germline lookup yields CDR1 MNHNS and CDR2 SASEGT. This CDR3 reads CASSEPGQARVMAFF. In DNA form, the CDR3 reads TGTGCCAGCAGTGAACCAGGACAGGCGAGGGTAATGGCTTTCTTT.

V usage is TRBV7-2 and J usage is TRBJ1-6; 8 positions match TRBD1. The CDR3 is 16 amino acids. From germline, CDR1 is SGHTA and CDR2 FQGNSA. V shed 5 bases and J 1 base; nucleotides not matched to a gene: 4. The CDR3 DNA is TGTGCCAGCAGCCCCCAGGGGGCGTCCTATAATTCACCCCTCCACTTT. Protein product: CASSPQGASYNSPLHF.